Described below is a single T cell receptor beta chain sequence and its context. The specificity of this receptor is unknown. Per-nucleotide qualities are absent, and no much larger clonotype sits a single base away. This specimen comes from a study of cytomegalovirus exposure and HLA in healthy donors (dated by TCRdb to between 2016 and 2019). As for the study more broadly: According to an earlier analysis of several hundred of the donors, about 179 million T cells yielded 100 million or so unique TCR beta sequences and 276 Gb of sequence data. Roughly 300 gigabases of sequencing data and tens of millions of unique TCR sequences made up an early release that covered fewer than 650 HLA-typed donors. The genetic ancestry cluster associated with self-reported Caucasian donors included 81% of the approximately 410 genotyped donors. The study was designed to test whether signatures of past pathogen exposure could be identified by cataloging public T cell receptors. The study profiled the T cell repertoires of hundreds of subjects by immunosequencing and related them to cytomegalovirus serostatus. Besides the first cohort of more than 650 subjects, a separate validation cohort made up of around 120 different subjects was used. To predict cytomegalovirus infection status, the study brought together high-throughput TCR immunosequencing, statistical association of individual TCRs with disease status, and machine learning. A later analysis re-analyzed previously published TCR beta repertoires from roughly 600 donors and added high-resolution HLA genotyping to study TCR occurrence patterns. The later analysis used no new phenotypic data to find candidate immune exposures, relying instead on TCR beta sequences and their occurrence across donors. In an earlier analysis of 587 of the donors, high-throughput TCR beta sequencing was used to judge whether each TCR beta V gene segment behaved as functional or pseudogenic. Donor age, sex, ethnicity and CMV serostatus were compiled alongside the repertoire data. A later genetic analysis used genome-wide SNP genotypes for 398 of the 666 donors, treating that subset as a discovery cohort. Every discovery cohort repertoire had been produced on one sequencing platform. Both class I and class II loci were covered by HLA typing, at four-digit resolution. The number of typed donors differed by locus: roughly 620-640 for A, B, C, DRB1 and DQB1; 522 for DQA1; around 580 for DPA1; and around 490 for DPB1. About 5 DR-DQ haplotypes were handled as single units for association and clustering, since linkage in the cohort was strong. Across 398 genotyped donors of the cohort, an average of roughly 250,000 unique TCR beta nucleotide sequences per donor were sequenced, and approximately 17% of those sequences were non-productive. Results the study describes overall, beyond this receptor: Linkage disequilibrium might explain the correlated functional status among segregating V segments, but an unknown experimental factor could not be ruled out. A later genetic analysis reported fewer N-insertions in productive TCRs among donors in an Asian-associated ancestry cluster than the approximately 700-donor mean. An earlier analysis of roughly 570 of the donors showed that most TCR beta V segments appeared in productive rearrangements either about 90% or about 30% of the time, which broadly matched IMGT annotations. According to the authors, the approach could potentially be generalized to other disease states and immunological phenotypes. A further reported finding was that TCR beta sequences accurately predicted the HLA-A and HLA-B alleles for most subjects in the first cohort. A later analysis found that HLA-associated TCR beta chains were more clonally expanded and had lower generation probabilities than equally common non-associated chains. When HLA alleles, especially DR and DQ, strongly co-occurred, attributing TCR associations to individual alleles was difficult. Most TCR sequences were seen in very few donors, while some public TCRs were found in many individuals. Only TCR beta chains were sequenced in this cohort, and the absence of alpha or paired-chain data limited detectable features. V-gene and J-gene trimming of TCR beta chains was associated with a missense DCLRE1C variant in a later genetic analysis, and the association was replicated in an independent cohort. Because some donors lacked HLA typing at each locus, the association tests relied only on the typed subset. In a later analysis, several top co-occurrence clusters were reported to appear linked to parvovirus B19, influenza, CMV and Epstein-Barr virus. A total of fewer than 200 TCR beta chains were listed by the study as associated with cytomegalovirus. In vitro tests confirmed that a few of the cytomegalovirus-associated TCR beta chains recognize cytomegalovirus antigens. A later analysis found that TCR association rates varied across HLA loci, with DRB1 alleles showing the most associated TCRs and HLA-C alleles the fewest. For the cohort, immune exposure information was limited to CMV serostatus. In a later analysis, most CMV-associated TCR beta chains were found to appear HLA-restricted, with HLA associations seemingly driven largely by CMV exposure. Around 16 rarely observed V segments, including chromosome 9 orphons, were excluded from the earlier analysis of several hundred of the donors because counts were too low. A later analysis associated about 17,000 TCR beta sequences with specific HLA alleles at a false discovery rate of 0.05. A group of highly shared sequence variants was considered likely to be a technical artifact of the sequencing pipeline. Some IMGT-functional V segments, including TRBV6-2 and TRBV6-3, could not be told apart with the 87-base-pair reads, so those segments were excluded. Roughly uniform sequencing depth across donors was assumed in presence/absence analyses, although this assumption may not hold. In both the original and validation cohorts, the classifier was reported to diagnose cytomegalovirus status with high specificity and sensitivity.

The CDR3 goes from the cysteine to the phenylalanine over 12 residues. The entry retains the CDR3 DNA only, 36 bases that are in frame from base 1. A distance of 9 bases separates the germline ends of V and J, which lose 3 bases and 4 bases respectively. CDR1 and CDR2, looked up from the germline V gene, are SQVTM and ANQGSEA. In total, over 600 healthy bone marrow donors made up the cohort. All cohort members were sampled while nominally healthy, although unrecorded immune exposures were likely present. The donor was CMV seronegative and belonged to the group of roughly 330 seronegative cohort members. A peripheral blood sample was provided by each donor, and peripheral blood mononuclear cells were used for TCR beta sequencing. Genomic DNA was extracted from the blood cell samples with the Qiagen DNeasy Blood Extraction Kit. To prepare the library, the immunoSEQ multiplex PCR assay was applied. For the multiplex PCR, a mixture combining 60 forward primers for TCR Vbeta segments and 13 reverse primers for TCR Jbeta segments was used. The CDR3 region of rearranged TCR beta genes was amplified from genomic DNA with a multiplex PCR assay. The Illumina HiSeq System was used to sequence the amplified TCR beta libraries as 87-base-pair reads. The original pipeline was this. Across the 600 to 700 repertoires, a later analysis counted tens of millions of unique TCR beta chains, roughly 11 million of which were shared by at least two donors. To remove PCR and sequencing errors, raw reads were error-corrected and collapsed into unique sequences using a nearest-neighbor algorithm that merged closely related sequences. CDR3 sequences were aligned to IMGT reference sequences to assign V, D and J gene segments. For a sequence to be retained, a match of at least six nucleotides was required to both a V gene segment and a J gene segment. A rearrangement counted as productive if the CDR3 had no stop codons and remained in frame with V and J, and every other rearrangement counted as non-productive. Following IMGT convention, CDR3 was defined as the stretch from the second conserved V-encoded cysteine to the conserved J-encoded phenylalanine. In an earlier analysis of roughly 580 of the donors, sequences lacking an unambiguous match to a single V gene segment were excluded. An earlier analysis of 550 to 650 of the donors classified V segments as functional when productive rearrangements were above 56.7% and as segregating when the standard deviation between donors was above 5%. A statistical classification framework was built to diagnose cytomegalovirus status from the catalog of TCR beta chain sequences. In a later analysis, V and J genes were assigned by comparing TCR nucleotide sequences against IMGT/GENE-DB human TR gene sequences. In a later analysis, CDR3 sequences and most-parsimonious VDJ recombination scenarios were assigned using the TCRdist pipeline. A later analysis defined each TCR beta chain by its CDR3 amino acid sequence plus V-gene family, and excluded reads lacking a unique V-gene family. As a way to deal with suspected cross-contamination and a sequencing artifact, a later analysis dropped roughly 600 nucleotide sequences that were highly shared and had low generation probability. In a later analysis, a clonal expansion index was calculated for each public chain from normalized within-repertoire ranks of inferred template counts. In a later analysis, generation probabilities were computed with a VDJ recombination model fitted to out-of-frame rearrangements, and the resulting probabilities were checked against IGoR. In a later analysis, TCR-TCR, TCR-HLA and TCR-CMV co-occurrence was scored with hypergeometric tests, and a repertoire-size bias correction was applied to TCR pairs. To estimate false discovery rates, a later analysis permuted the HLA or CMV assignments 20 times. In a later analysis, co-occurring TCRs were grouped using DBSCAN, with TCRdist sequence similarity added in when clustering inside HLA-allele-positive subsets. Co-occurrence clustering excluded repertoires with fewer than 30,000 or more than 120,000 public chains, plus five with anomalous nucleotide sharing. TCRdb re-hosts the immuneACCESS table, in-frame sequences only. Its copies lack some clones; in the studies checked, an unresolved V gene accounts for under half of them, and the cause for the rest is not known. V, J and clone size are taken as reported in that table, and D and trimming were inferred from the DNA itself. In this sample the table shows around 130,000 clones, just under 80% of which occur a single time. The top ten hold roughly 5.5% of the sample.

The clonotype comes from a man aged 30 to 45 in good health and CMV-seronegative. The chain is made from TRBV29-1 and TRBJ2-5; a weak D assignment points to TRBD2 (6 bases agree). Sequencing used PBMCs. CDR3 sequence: CSVDHGRETQYF. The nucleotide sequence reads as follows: TGCAGCGTTGATCACGGGAGAGAGACCCAGTACTTC.